The source of this T cell receptor beta chain is a study of T cell responses to AZD1222 COVID-19 vaccine. As for this clone: Antigen unknown.

Using immunoSEQ multiplex PCR, the repertoire was profiled, and TCRdb retains in-frame clones only, with some absent. The repertoire holds about 130,000 clones, about 93% seen once, with 5% to 5.5% in the top ten. The CDR3 sequence is 13 residues long. Trimming took off 4 bases at V and 5 bases at J, with 13 bases between the two ends. Germline loops: CDR1 SGDLS, CDR2 YYNGEE. Notes on the study in general: Baseline serology detected seropositivity in only five to seven AZD1222 recipients. Receipt of two AZD1222 doses was followed by a rise in Spike-specific TCR breadth and depth. Donors were mostly white British, more females; clonal diversity possibly underestimated.

The clonotype was recovered from an adult in good health. This sample comprised peripheral blood, obtained on day 0 of AZD1222 vaccination. The chain links TRBV9 to TRBJ2-7; D is possibly TRBD2 (5 bases). DNA for the CDR3: TGTGCCAGCAGCCCCCGGGGAGAGGACGAGCAGTACTTC. It is translated as CASSPRGEDEQYF.